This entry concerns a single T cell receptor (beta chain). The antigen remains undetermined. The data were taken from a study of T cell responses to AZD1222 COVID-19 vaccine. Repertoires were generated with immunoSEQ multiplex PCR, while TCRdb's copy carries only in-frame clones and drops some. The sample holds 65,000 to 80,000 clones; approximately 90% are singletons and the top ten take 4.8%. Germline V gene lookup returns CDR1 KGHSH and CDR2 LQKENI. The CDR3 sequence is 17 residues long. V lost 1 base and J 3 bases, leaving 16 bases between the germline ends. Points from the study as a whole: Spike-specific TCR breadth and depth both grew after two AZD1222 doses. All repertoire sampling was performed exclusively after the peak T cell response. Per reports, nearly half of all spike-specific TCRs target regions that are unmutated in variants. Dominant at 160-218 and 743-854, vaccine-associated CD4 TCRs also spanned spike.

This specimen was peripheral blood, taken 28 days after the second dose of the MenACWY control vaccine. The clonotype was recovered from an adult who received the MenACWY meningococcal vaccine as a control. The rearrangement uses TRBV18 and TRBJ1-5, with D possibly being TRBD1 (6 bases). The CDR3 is CASSPLDRFRYNQPQHF. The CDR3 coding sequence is TGTGCCAGCTCACCACTAGACAGGTTCCGTTACAATCAGCCCCAGCATTTT.